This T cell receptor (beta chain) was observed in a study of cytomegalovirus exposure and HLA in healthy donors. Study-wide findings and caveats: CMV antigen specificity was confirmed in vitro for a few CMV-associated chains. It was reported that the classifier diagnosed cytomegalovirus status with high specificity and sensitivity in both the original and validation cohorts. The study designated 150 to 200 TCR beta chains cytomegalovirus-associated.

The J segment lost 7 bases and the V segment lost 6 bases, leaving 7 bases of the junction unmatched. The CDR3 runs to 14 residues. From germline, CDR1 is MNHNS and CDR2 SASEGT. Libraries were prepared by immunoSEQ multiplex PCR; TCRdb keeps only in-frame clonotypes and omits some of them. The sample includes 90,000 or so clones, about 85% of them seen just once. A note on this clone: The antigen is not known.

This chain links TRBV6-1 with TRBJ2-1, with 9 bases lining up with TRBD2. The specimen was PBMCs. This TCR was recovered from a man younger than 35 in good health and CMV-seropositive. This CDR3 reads CASSLPSGKNEQFF. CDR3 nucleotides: TGTGCCAGCAGCCTCCCTAGCGGGAAGAATGAGCAGTTCTTC.